What follows are 14 T cell receptor beta chains derived from one specimen sequenced in a study of T cells in tuberculosis. Time point in this sample: new active TB diagnosis, blood taken before or within 7 days of starting treatment. Clones were read by immunoSEQ multiplex PCR, and TCRdb kept only the in-frame ones, dropping some. The sample lists 25,000 to 35,000 clones, around 92% occurring once. The sample was PBMCs, taken at tuberculosis diagnosis. The receptors were sampled from an adult with tuberculosis.

V is TRBV13 and J is TRBJ2-7; TRBD1 might be the D (6 bases). Germline V gives CDR1 PRHDT, CDR2 FYEKMQ (reference sequence). CDR3 length: 15 amino acids. The germline V and J ends were trimmed by 4 bases and 6 bases, with 19 bases remaining between them. CDR3 bases: TGTGCCAGCAGCTCCCCTCGGACAGACCGGCCCGAGCAGTACTTC. Amino acid sequence: CASSSPRTDRPEQYF.

V is TRBV2 and J is TRBJ2-3; maybe TRBD1 (6 bases). CDR1 and CDR2 (germline): SNHLY, FYNNEI. The length of the CDR3 is 15 residues. The V end lost 6 bases, the J end lost 2 bases, and 15 bases lay between the germline ends. The CDR3 DNA is TGTGCCAGCAGCACACCGGGACACCACACAGATACGCAGTATTTT. The encoded protein is CASSTPGHHTDTQYF.

The gene calls are TRBV2 and TRBJ2-7, with 8 bases aligning to TRBD1. V gave up 6 bases and J gave up 1 base; unmatched junction bases: 5. The CDR3 runs 14 residues. Germline assignment: CDR1 SNHLY and CDR2 FYNNEI. CDR3 region: CASRSGTGSYEQYF. CDR3 bases: TGTGCCAGCAGATCCGGGACAGGTTCCTACGAGCAGTACTTC. Complete variable domain (other parts from reference TRBV2 and TRBJ2-7): EPEVTQTPSHQVTQMGQEVILRCVPISNHLYFYWYRQILGQKVEFLVSFYNNEISEKSEIFDDQFSVERPDGSNFTLKIRSTKLEDSAMYFCASRSGTGSYEQYFGPGTRLTVT.

CDR3 residues: CASSLGGLAFYEQFF. As DNA, the CDR3 is TGTGCCAGCAGCTTAGGTGGACTAGCTTTCTATGAGCAGTTCTTC. The chain couples TRBV7-2 to TRBJ2-1, with 8 bases lining up with TRBD2. The CDR3 extends over 15 amino acids. V lost 1 base to trimming and J lost 8 bases; unmatched junction nucleotides: 7. Germline V CDR1 and CDR2: SGHTA, FQGNSA.

The genes are TRBV2 and TRBJ2-4; D might be TRBD2 (6 bases). The germline CDR1 and CDR2 sequences are SNHLY and FYNNEI. The CDR3 totals 16 residues. The ends were cut back, 4 bases at V and 0 bases at J, with 13 bases in the middle. CDR3 protein: CASSGGEGLAKNIQYF. In DNA, the CDR3 is TGTGCCAGCAGTGGGGGGGAAGGGTTAGCCAAAAACATTCAGTACTTC. Supplemented by reference TRBV2 and TRBJ2-4, the full variable domain reads EPEVTQTPSHQVTQMGQEVILRCVPISNHLYFYWYRQILGQKVEFLVSFYNNEISEKSEIFDDQFSVERPDGSNFTLKIRSTKLEDSAMYFCASSGGEGLAKNIQYFGAGTRLSVL.

The chain combines TRBV18 with TRBJ2-7; the match to TRBD1 covers 7 bases. The CDR3 is 12 amino acids. CDR1 is KGHSH and CDR2 is LQKENI in the germline V gene. Germline trimming cut 3 bases from V and 9 bases from J; bases unmatched to any gene: 5. CDR3 region: CASSPDRVWQYF. CDR3 DNA sequence: TGTGCCAGCTCACCCGACAGGGTGTGGCAGTACTTC.

V gene TRBV10-1 combines with J gene TRBJ1-4; tentatively, D is TRBD1 (5 bases). Trimming stripped 3 bases from V and 10 bases from J, with 21 bases between. The CDR3 has 16 residues. Per the germline V gene, CDR1 is WNHNN and CDR2 is SYGVQD (reference sequence). CDR3 in amino acids: CASSDGRAERLGKLFF. The CDR3 region has the DNA TGCGCCAGCAGTGATGGCAGGGCCGAAAGGCTTGGAAAACTGTTTTTT.

V usage is TRBV5-4 and J usage is TRBJ2-3; a weak D match, TRBD2 (5 bases). Trimming took off 0 bases at V and 8 bases at J, with 7 bases between the two ends. The germline gives CDR1 SGHNT, CDR2 YYREEE (reference sequence). The CDR3 extends over 12 amino acids. DNA for the CDR3: TGTGCCAGCAGCTTGGTGAGCGGTACGCAGTATTTT. It is translated as CASSLVSGTQYF.

The rearrangement links TRBV6-5 to TRBJ1-1; weak D call: TRBD1 (5 bases). From germline, CDR1 is MNHEY and CDR2 SVGAGI. The V and J ends lost 8 bases and 11 bases respectively, with 15 bases between them. The length of the CDR3 is 11 residues. CDR3 in DNA: TGTGCCAGCTCTAAGGCAGGGCGGGCTTTCTTT. It codes for CASSKAGRAFF.

The chain carries TRBV14 and TRBJ2-4, with 8 bases aligning to TRBD1. Germline-derived CDR1 and CDR2 are SGHDN and FVKESK. With V trimmed by 4 bases and J by 1 base, 6 bases remained unmatched. The CDR3 covers 16 residues. The chain's CDR3 is CASSPLRTGAKNIQYF. Written as DNA, the CDR3 is TGTGCCAGCAGCCCCCTCCGGACAGGGGCCAAAAACATTCAGTACTTC.

The V call is TRBV18, the J call TRBJ1-1; D possibly corresponds to TRBD1 (6 bases). The CDR3 sequence is 15 residues long. The V end lost 0 bases, the J end lost 2 bases, and 10 bases lay between the germline ends. The germline gives CDR1 KGHSH, CDR2 LQKENI. CDR3 in DNA: TGTGCCAGCTCACCACCGGAAGGGGGAAACACTGAAGCTTTCTTT. Translating it yields CASSPPEGGNTEAFF.

The chain has TRBV11-2 and TRBJ2-1; D may be TRBD2 (6 bases). Trimming removed 3 bases from V and 7 bases from J, with 13 bases in between. CDR1 SGHAT and CDR2 FQNNGV come from the germline V gene. The CDR3 totals 14 residues. The DNA of the CDR3 is TGTGCCAGCAGCTTTCAAATTGGGGGGAATGAGCAGTTCTTC. It encodes CASSFQIGGNEQFF.

In this sample, this clone turned up once. J is TRBJ2-7 and V is TRBV5-6; the match to TRBD1 covers 12 bases. Germline CDR1 is SGHDT and CDR2 is YYEEEE. This CDR3 region has 16 residues. The junction had 6 bases not matched to a gene; V was cut back by 1 base and J by 4 bases. CDR3 in amino acids: CASSLPGQGAEYEQYF. The CDR3 DNA follows: TGTGCCAGCAGCTTGCCGGGACAGGGGGCGGAGTACGAGCAGTACTTC.

This clone was seen just once. V is TRBV6-1 and J is TRBJ2-2, with 7 bases aligning to TRBD2. Losses at the gene ends were 8 bases for V and 0 bases for J; bases not matched to a gene: 0. Germline lookup yields CDR1 MNHNS and CDR2 SASEGT. CDR3 length equals 13 residues. The CDR3 nucleotides read TGTGCCAGCGGGAGGGCGAACACCGGGGAGCTGTTTTTT. Translated, it gives CASGRANTGELFF.